The clone carrying this T cell receptor (beta chain) was found a few times. The target antigen is unknown. Treatment in this sample: approximately 9-day PBMC culture with coronavirus spike peptide pools or control peptides (ViraFEST assay). PBMC cultures, at about 1.8 million cells per well, received approximately 10 IU/ml IL-2 and about 9.3 ug/ml peptide pools. The sample originates from a study of vaccination and CD4 T cells after COVID-19. About the study: Post-vaccine sampling followed dose two by a median 72 days (range 14 to 241). Researchers treated cells with overlapping spike peptides taken from SARS-CoV-2, HCoV-NL63, HCoV-OC43 and HCoV-229E. Cultures that served as controls received a CEFX pool, an HIV-1 Nef pool, or no peptide.

Sequenced with the Oncomine TCR Beta short-read assay was DNA taken from cultured CD4+ T cells. TCRdb reanalysed the PCR reads using MiXCR and keeps one entry per CDR3 protein. This sample has approximately 20,000 distinct CDR3 sequences, with 25% to 40% found just once. The ends were cut back, 6 bases at V and 2 bases at J, with 7 bases in the middle. The length of the CDR3 is 12 residues. Germline CDR1 and CDR2: MNHEY and SMNVEV (reference sequence). This sequence was found in a human donor with COVID-19. The sequencing sample was made of cultured CD4+ T cells from blood. This rearrangement joins TRBV27 to TRBJ1-2; D ambiguous. Here the CDR3 reads CASRLDNYGYTF. The CDR3 DNA reads TGTGCCAGCAGGCTGGACAACTATGGCTACACCTTC.